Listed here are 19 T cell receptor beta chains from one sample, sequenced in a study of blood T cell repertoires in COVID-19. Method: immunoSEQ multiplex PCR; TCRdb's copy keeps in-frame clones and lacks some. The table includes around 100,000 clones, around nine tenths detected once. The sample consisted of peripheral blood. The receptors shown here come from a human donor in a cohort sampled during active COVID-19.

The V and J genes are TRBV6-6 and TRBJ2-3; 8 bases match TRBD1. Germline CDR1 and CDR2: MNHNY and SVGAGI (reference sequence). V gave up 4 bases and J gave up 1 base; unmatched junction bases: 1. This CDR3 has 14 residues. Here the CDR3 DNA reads TGTGCCAGCAGTTGGGGACAGGGCACAGATACGCAGTATTTT. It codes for CASSWGQGTDTQYF.

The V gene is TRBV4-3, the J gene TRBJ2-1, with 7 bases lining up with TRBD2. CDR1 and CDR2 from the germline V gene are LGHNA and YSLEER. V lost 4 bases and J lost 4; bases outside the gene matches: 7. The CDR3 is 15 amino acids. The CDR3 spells CASSLSRERYNEQFF. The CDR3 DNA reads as TGCGCCAGCAGCCTCTCGCGGGAGAGGTACAATGAGCAGTTCTTC.

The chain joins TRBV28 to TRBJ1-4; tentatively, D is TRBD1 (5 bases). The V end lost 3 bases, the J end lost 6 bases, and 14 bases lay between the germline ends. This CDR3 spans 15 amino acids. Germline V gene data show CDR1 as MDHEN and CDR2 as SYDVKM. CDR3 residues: CASSFYGGRDEKLFF. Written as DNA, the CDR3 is TGTGCCAGCAGTTTCTACGGGGGTCGGGATGAAAAACTGTTTTTT.

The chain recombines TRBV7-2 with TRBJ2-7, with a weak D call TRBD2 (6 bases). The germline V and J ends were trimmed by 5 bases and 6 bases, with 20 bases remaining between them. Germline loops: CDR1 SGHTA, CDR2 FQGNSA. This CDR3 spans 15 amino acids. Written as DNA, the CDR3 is TGTGCCAGCAGCGACCTTGCGGGGAACCTCGTCGAGCAGTACTTC. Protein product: CASSDLAGNLVEQYF.

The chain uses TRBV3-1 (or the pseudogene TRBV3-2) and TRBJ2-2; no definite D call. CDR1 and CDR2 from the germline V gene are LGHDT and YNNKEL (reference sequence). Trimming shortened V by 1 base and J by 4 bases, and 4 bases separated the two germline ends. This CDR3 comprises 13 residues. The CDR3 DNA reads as TGTGCCAGCAGCCAAGTGCGCACCGGGGAGCTGTTTTTT. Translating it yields CASSQVRTGELFF.

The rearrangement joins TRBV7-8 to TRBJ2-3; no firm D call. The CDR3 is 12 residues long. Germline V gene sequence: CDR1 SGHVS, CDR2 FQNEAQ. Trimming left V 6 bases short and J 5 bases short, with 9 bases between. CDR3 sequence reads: CASSWSGDTQYF. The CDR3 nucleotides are TGTGCCAGCAGTTGGTCCGGAGATACGCAGTATTTT. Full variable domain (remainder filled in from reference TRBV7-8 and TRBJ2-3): GAGVSQSPRYKVAKRGQDVALRCDPISGHVSLFWYQQALGQGPEFLTYFQNEAQLDKSGLPSDRFFAERPEGSVSTLKIQRTQQEDSAVYLCASSWSGDTQYFGPGTRLTVL.

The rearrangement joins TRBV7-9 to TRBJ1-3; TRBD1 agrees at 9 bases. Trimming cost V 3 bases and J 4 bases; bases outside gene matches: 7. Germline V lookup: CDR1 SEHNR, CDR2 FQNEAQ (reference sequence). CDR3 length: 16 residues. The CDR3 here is CASSFQQGAVGNTIYF. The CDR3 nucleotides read TGTGCCAGCAGCTTCCAACAGGGGGCTGTCGGAAACACCATATATTTT.

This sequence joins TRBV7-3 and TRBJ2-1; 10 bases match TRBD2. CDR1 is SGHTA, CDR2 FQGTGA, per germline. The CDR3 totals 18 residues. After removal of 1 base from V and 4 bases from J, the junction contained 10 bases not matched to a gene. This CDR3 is CASSLIPASGSSYNEQFF. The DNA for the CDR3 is TGTGCCAGCAGCTTAATCCCCGCTAGCGGGAGCTCATACAATGAGCAGTTCTTC.

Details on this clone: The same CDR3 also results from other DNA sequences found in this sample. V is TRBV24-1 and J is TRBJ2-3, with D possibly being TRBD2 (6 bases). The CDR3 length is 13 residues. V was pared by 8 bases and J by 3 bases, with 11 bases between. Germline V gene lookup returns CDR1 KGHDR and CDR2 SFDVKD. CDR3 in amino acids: CATKASATDTQYF. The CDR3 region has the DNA TGTGCCACCAAGGCTAGCGCAACAGATACGCAGTATTTT.

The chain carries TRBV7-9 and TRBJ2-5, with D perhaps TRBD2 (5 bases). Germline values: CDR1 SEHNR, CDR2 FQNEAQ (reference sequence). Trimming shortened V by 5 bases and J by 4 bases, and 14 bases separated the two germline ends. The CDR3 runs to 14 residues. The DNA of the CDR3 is TGTGCCAGCAGCCCCCGTTCCCGGGGAGAGACCCAGTACTTC. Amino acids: CASSPRSRGETQYF.

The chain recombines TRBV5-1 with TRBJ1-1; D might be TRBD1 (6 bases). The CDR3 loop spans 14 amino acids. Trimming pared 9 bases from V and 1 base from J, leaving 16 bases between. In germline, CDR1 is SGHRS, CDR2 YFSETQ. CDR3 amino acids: CATKLGGGNTEAFF. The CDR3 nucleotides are TGCGCCACCAAACTAGGGGGGGGGAACACTGAAGCTTTCTTT.

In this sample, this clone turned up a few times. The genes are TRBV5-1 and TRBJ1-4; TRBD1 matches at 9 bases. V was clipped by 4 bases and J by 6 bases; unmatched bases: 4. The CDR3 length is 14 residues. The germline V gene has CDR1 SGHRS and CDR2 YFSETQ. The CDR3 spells CASSTGGLDEKLFF. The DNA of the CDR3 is TGCGCCAGCAGCACAGGGGGCCTTGATGAAAAACTGTTTTTT.

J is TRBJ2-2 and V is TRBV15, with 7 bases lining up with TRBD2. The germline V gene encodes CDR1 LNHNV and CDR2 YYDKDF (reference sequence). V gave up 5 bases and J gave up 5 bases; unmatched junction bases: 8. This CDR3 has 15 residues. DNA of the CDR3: TGTGCCACCAGCGGGGCGGGAGTAGATACCGGGGAGCTGTTTTTT. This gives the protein CATSGAGVDTGELFF.

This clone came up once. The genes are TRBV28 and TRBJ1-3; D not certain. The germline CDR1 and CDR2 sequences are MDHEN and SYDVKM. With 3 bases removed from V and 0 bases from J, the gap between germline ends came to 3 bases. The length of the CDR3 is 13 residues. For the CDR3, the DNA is TGTGCCAGCAGTTTTATCTCTGGAAACACCATATATTTT. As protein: CASSFISGNTIYF.

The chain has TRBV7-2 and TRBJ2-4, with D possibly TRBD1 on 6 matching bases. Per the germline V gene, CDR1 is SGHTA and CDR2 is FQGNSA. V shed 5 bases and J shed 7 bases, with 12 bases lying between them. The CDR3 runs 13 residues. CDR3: CASSPNQGNIQYF. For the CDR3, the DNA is TGTGCCAGCAGCCCCAACCAGGGGAACATTCAGTACTTC.

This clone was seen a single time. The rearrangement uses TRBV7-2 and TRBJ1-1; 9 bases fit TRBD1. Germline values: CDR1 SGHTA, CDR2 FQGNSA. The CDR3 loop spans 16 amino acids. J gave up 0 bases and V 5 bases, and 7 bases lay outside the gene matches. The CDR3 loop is CASSKNTGGMNTEAFF. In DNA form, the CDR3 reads TGTGCCAGCAGCAAGAATACAGGGGGCATGAACACTGAAGCTTTCTTT. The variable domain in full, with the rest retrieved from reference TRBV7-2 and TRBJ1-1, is GAGVSQSPSNKVTEKGKDVELRCDPISGHTALYWYRQSLGQGLEFLIYFQGNSAPDKSGLPSDRFSAERTGGSVSTLTIQRTQQEDSAVYLCASSKNTGGMNTEAFFGQGTRLTVV.

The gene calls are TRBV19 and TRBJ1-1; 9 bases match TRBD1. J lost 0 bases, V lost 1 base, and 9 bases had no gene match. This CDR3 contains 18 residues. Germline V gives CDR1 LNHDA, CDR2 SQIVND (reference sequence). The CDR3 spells CASSIVPGQGIMNTEAFF. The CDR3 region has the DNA TGTGCCAGTAGTATAGTTCCGGGACAGGGAATCATGAACACTGAAGCTTTCTTT.

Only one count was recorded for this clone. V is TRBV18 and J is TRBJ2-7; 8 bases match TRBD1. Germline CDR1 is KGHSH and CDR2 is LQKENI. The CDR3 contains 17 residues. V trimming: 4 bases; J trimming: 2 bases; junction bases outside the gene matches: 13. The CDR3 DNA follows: TGTGCCAGCTCACTAGGGACAGGTGGAGGGGCTACCTACGAGCAGTACTTC. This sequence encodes CASSLGTGGGATYEQYF. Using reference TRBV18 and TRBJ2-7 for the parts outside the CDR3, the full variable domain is NAGVMQNPRHLVRRRGQEARLRCSPMKGHSHVYWYRQLPEEGLKFMVYLQKENIIDESGMPKERFSAEFPKEGPSILRIQQVVRGDSAAYFCASSLGTGGGATYEQYFGPGTRLTVT.

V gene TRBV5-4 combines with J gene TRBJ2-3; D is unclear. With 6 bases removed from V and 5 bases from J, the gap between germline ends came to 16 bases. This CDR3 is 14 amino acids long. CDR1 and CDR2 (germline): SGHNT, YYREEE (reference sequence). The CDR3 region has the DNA TGTGCCAGCACCCTTGGGCCGTCTGGAGATACGCAGTATTTT. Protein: CASTLGPSGDTQYF.